This T cell receptor (beta chain) was retrieved from a study of blood T cell repertoires in COVID-19. Produced via immunoSEQ multiplex PCR; TCRdb's table is partial and in-frame only. The sample lists under 500,000 clones; nearly 90% were seen once. The germline CDR1 and CDR2 sequences are LGHNA and YSLEER. The CDR3 contains 16 residues. V dropped 1 base and J dropped 0 bases, with 10 bases sitting between them. All enrollees were roughly 18 to 90 years old and from approximately 25 US areas. This receptor was obtained from a woman between 18 and 29 years old with acute COVID-19. The chain uses TRBV4-3 and TRBJ2-1; D might be TRBD2 (6 bases). The sample taken for sequencing was PBMCs or T cells enriched from blood (not recorded which). The CDR3: CASSQVLAASYNEQFF. Here the CDR3 DNA reads TGCGCCAGCAGCCAAGTACTAGCCGCCTCCTACAATGAGCAGTTCTTC.